These 14 T cell receptor beta chains share one sample of origin, sequenced in a study of CD8+ T cells in alopecia areata. In each case, RNA was isolated and then reverse transcribed into cDNA as the sequencing template. Clones were sequenced by immunoSEQ multiplex PCR, and TCRdb holds only the in-frame ones, with some missing. This sample has 100,000 to 120,000 clones, with about 50% found just once. The sequenced sample consisted of NKG2D-low CD8+ T cells sorted from blood. The receptors shown here come from a human donor with alopecia areata.

V is TRBV2 and J is TRBJ2-5, with 12 bases fitting TRBD2. The V segment lost 6 bases and the J segment 5 bases; nucleotides outside the gene matches: 4. The CDR3 contains 14 residues. The germline CDR1 and CDR2 sequences are SNHLY and FYNNEI. The CDR3 sequence is CASSLAGGYETQYF. DNA for the CDR3: TGTGCCAGCAGCCTAGCGGGAGGGTACGAGACCCAGTACTTC.

This sequence joins TRBV28 and TRBJ2-2; 7 bases align to TRBD1. The CDR3 loop spans 16 amino acids. Germline CDR1 MDHEN, CDR2 SYDVKM. V shed 6 bases and J 4 bases; nucleotides not matched to a gene: 11. The CDR3 nucleotides are TGTGCCAGCAGCCCGGTAGGCAGGGGGACCACCGGGGAGCTGTTTTTT. It encodes CASSPVGRGTTGELFF.

CDR3 in amino acids: CATSARPSQEQETQYF. In DNA form, the CDR3 reads TGTGCCACCAGCGCACGCCCCAGCCAGGAACAAGAGACCCAGTACTTC. The chain links TRBV15 to TRBJ2-5; D gene ambiguous. The ends were cut back, 5 bases at V and 2 bases at J, with 18 bases in the middle. The CDR3 runs 16 residues. CDR1 is LNHNV, CDR2 YYDKDF, per germline (reference sequence).

The rearrangement joins TRBV12-5 to TRBJ1-1; D is possibly TRBD1 (5 bases). From germline, CDR1 is LGHNT and CDR2 FRNRAP. This CDR3 is 16 amino acids long. The germline V and J ends were trimmed by 0 bases and 3 bases, with 14 bases remaining between them. CDR3 region: CASGLVMGTFDTEAFF. CDR3 bases: TGTGCTAGTGGTTTGGTAATGGGGACTTTCGACACTGAAGCTTTCTTT.

The V gene is TRBV29-1, the J gene TRBJ2-3; 7 bases line up with TRBD1. The CDR3 length is 16 residues. Germline CDR1 SQVTM, CDR2 ANQGSEA. V gave up 2 bases and J gave up 5 bases; unmatched junction bases: 13. The CDR3 region is CSVESGTGVIEDTQYF. DNA of the CDR3: TGCAGCGTTGAATCGGGTACAGGGGTAATTGAAGATACGCAGTATTTT.

This clone was observed a handful of times. The rearrangement uses TRBV19 and TRBJ2-5; 10 nucleotides agree with TRBD2. Trimming at V came to 5 bases and at J to 1 base, leaving 4 bases not matched to a gene. Germline values: CDR1 LNHDA, CDR2 SQIVND (reference sequence). This CDR3 region has 15 residues. CDR3 sequence (DNA): TGTGCCAGTAGTTTACTAGCGGGGACCCAAGAGACCCAGTACTTC. It is translated as CASSLLAGTQETQYF. The whole variable domain, remainder taken from reference TRBV19 and TRBJ2-5, is DGGITQSPKYLFRKEGQNVTLSCEQNLNHDAMYWYRQDPGQGLRLIYYSQIVNDFQKGDIAEGYSVSREKKESFPLTVTSAQKNPTAFYLCASSLLAGTQETQYFGPGTRLLVL.

CDR3 amino acids: CASSPSRGKAAYEQYF. The CDR3 DNA is TGTGCCAGCAGCCCGTCTCGGGGGAAGGCGGCCTACGAGCAGTACTTC. J is TRBJ2-7 and V is TRBV13; tentative D call: TRBD2 (6 bases). This CDR3 is 16 amino acids long. The V gene lost 5 bases and the J gene lost 2 bases, with 19 bases spanning the gap. Germline CDR1 reads PRHDT; CDR2 reads FYEKMQ (reference sequence).

This clone showed up just a few times. The chain recombines TRBV19 with TRBJ1-2; D gene ambiguous. From germline, CDR1 is LNHDA and CDR2 SQIVND (reference sequence). The CDR3 length is 12 residues. Trimming shortened V by 6 bases and J by 2 bases, and 7 bases separated the two germline ends. CDR3 sequence: CASSSGNYGYTF. The CDR3 coding sequence is TGTGCCAGTAGCTCAGGCAACTATGGCTACACCTTC.

The chain is built from TRBV29-1 and TRBJ2-7, with D unresolved. V was clipped by 4 bases and J by 4 bases, with 14 bases between them. Per the germline V gene, CDR1 is SQVTM and CDR2 is ANQGSEA. The CDR3 totals 13 residues. The CDR3 DNA reads TGCAGCGTTGTGGGCAGGACGCTATACGAGCAGTACTTC. It is translated as CSVVGRTLYEQYF.

This clone was detected a few times. V is TRBV19 and J is TRBJ1-5; D not certain. V shed 1 base and J shed 3 bases, with 10 bases lying between them. This CDR3 comprises 15 residues. Germline-derived CDR1 and CDR2 are LNHDA and SQIVND (reference sequence). CDR3 region: CASSIGGRDNQPQHF. Written as DNA, the CDR3 is TGTGCCAGTAGTATAGGGGGAAGGGACAATCAGCCCCAGCATTTT.

The chain joins TRBV29-1 to TRBJ1-1, with 8 bases matching TRBD1. J was trimmed by 5 bases and V by 6 bases; bases with no gene match: 5. The CDR3 is 12 residues long. Per the germline V gene, CDR1 is SQVTM and CDR2 is ANQGSEA. CDR3 residues: CSVARQGTEAFF. The CDR3 DNA follows: TGCAGCGTAGCGCGACAGGGGACTGAAGCTTTCTTT. Complete variable domain (other parts from reference TRBV29-1 and TRBJ1-1): SAVISQKPSRDICQRGTSLTIQCQVDSQVTMMFWYRQQPGQSLTLIATANQGSEATYESGFVIDKFPISRPNLTFSTLTVSNMSPEDSSIYLCSVARQGTEAFFGQGTRLTVV.

This clone turned up a few times. V usage is TRBV29-1 and J usage is TRBJ2-7; 10 nucleotides agree with TRBD1. CDR1 and CDR2 from the germline V gene are SQVTM and ANQGSEA. After removal of 3 bases from V and 3 bases from J, the junction contained 2 bases not matched to a gene. The CDR3 is 13 amino acids. For the CDR3, the DNA is TGCAGCGTTGACGGGACAGGGGACTACGAGCAGTACTTC. Residues: CSVDGTGDYEQYF.

The chain carries TRBV2 and TRBJ1-2; tentative D call: TRBD1 (6 bases). V lost 6 bases and J 6 bases, leaving 11 bases between the germline ends. CDR1 SNHLY and CDR2 FYNNEI come from the germline V gene. The CDR3 length is 12 residues. CDR3 amino acids: CASRQDSDGYTF. The CDR3 DNA is TGTGCCAGCAGGCAGGACAGCGATGGCTACACCTTC.

This chain connects TRBV5-6 to TRBJ2-3; no clear D gene. The V and J ends lost 0 bases and 2 bases respectively, with 7 bases between them. Germline CDR1 SGHDT, CDR2 YYEEEE. The CDR3 loop spans 14 amino acids. The chain's CDR3 is CASSLGRTTDTQYF. CDR3 coding DNA: TGTGCCAGCAGCTTGGGGCGGACCACAGATACGCAGTATTTT.